The 29 T cell receptor beta chains in this list originate from one sample, sequenced in a study of radiation and T cells in renal cell carcinoma. Time point of the sample: blood 2 weeks post-SBRT. Treatment of the sample: 15 Gy SBRT to primary tumor, nephrectomy 4 weeks later. Measured with immunoSEQ multiplex PCR; TCRdb has only the in-frame clones, and not every one. The sample consists of fewer than 90,000 clones, approximately 86% of them appearing once. Sequenced here: blood, sampled from a patient whose treatment included radiotherapy and nephrectomy. The receptor set was obtained from a woman aged 50 to 65 with renal cell carcinoma.

Here the CDR3 reads CASSTTGTANTIYF. CDR3 DNA: TGTGCCAGCAGTACTACCGGGACAGCCAACACCATATATTTT. This sequence joins TRBV28 and TRBJ1-3; 7 nucleotides line up with TRBD1. Trimming cost V 5 bases and J 7 bases; bases outside gene matches: 8. Germline V CDR1 and CDR2: MDHEN, SYDVKM. The CDR3 has 14 amino acids.

There are a few counts of this clone. The CDR3 nucleotides read TGTGCCAGCAGCTTGTTCGAGGGGCACTCCTACGAGCAGTACTTC. It codes for CASSLFEGHSYEQYF. The chain employs TRBV7-7 and TRBJ2-7; the D gene could be TRBD1 or TRBD2 (5 bases each). The V and J ends lost 3 bases and 0 bases respectively, with 12 bases between them. CDR1 and CDR2 (germline): SSHAT, FNYEAQ (reference sequence). CDR3 length: 15 amino acids.

The gene calls are TRBV28 and TRBJ1-5; D possibly corresponds to TRBD1 (6 bases). Germline V CDR1 and CDR2: MDHEN, SYDVKM. The CDR3 totals 15 residues. Trimming removed 8 bases from V and 3 bases from J, with 17 bases in between. In nucleotides, the CDR3 is TGTGCCAGCTCCGAGGGGCAGGGGAACAATCAGCCCCAGCATTTT. Encoded protein: CASSEGQGNNQPQHF.

The V gene is TRBV7-9, the J gene TRBJ1-1; no reliable D call. Deletions cut 1 base from V and 7 bases from J, with 10 bases between. Germline values: CDR1 SEHNR, CDR2 FQNEAQ (reference sequence). The CDR3 covers 13 residues. The CDR3 loop is CASSLEQQSEAFF. CDR3 DNA: TGTGCCAGCAGCTTAGAACAACAGAGTGAAGCTTTCTTT.

V is TRBV28 and J is TRBJ2-3, with D hard to call. The CDR3 is made up of 12 amino acids. Germline V gene lookup returns CDR1 MDHEN and CDR2 SYDVKM. V was shortened by 5 bases and J by 4 bases, with 7 bases between the two germline ends. CDR3 coding DNA: TGTGCCAGCAGTATTGGGGCAGATACGCAGTATTTT. Its protein is CASSIGADTQYF.

This chain connects TRBV4-2 to TRBJ2-3; 11 positions agree with TRBD2. V shed 0 bases, J shed 0 bases, and the junction held 8 bases outside the gene matches. CDR1 and CDR2 from the germline V gene are LGHNA and YNFKEQ. The CDR3 covers 19 residues. This CDR3 reads CASSQDTPRTSGSTDTQYF. The CDR3 nucleotides read TGTGCCAGCAGCCAAGATACCCCTCGGACTAGCGGGAGCACAGATACGCAGTATTTT.

This sequence joins TRBV7-8 and TRBJ2-3; TRBD2 matches 8 bases. V lost 3 bases to trimming and J lost 0 bases; unmatched junction nucleotides: 17. CDR1 and CDR2 from the germline V gene are SGHVS and FQNEAQ. The length of the CDR3 is 20 residues. For the CDR3, the DNA is TGTGCCAGCAGCTTTACGAGTTTAGCCGGGAGGGGGTCTAGCACAGATACGCAGTATTTT. This translates into CASSFTSLAGRGSSTDTQYF.

This chain links TRBV9 with TRBJ1-1; 7 nucleotides agree with TRBD1. Unmatched junction bases numbered 11, after V lost 0 bases and J lost 6 bases. Germline-derived CDR1 and CDR2 are SGDLS and YYNGEE. The CDR3 spans 16 residues. CDR3 amino acids: CASSVGGRGLVAEAFF. The DNA for the CDR3 is TGTGCCAGCAGCGTAGGCGGCAGGGGGTTGGTCGCTGAAGCTTTCTTT.

The chain employs TRBV7-2 and TRBJ2-7; possibly TRBD2 for D (5 bases). The V gene's germline CDR1 is SGHTA and CDR2 FQGNSA. The CDR3 consists of 15 residues. Deletions cut 6 bases from V and 3 bases from J, with 18 bases between. CDR3 sequence (DNA): TGTGCCAGCAGGGTCAGCGGCGACCCTCTCTACGAGCAGTACTTC. This translates into CASRVSGDPLYEQYF.

The CDR3 protein is CATSRDRVNTEAFF. CDR3 bases: TGTGCCACCAGCAGAGATCGGGTGAACACTGAAGCTTTCTTT. The chain couples TRBV15 to TRBJ1-1; D uncertain. The ends were cut back, 0 bases at V and 0 bases at J, with 5 bases in the middle. CDR3 size: 14 residues. Germline V gene data show CDR1 as LNHNV and CDR2 as YYDKDF (reference sequence).

The J gene is TRBJ2-3, the V gene TRBV14; no reliable D call. The CDR3 has 17 amino acids. V was trimmed by 1 base and J by 4 bases, leaving 18 bases between them. CDR1 and CDR2 (germline): SGHDN, FVKESK. The CDR3 nucleotides are TGTGCCAGCAGCCAAGTATGGCAGCGATCCGTCCCAGATACGCAGTATTTT. Translating it yields CASSQVWQRSVPDTQYF. Combining the CDR3 with reference TRBV14 and TRBJ2-3 gives the whole variable domain EAGVTQFPSHSVIEKGQTVTLRCDPISGHDNLYWYRRVMGKEIKFLLHFVKESKQDESGMPNNRFLAERTGGTYSTLKVQPAELEDSGVYFCASSQVWQRSVPDTQYFGPGTRLTVL.

The V gene is TRBV6-5, the J gene TRBJ1-2; D might be TRBD1 (6 bases). The germline CDR1 and CDR2 sequences are MNHEY and SVGAGI. V gave up 5 bases and J gave up 4 bases, with 11 bases separating them. There are 13 residues in the CDR3. CDR3 loop: CASSRTAIYGYTF. CDR3 nucleotide sequence: TGTGCCAGCAGTCGGACAGCGATCTATGGCTACACCTTC.

The genes are TRBV19 and TRBJ1-5, with D possibly TRBD1 on 5 matching bases. Germline V gene lookup returns CDR1 LNHDA and CDR2 SQIVND (reference sequence). With 7 bases removed from V and 5 bases from J, the gap between germline ends came to 15 bases. The CDR3 length is 14 residues. CDR3 in amino acids: CASTGPREYQPQHF. In DNA form, the CDR3 reads TGTGCCAGTACCGGTCCCAGGGAATATCAGCCCCAGCATTTT.

The chain combines TRBV4-2 with TRBJ2-2, with 8 bases matching TRBD2. CDR3 length equals 16 residues. The germline V gene has CDR1 LGHNA and CDR2 YNFKEQ. The trim removed 0 bases at V and 5 bases at J, leaving 5 bases unmatched. CDR3 nucleotide sequence: TGTGCCAGCAGCCAAGAGTACGGGAGGGAGACCGGGGAGCTGTTTTTT. Translated, it gives CASSQEYGRETGELFF.

The gene calls are TRBV6-6 and TRBJ2-7, with TRBD2 as a possible D gene (6 bases). Germline V gene lookup returns CDR1 MNHNY and CDR2 SVGAGI (reference sequence). The CDR3 is made up of 14 amino acids. V was cut by 2 bases and J by 2 bases, with 10 bases left in between. This chain's CDR3 is CASSYGGAAYEQYF. The CDR3 nucleotides read TGTGCCAGCAGTTACGGCGGGGCCGCCTACGAGCAGTACTTC.

The chain is built from TRBV19 and TRBJ2-7; 8 bases are a match to TRBD2. The germline CDR1 and CDR2 sequences are LNHDA and SQIVND (reference sequence). V trimming: 5 bases; J trimming: 8 bases; junction bases outside the gene matches: 5. The CDR3 spans 12 residues. Here the CDR3 DNA reads TGTGCCAGTAGTCAGCGGGAGATGAAGCAGTACTTC. It specifies CASSQREMKQYF.

The rearrangement joins TRBV5-1 to TRBJ2-7, with a tentative D call TRBD2 (6 bases). Trimming stripped 0 bases from V and 3 bases from J, with 10 bases between. Germline values: CDR1 SGHRS, CDR2 YFSETQ. This CDR3 region has 14 residues. CDR3 loop: CASSLEASDYEQYF. The CDR3 DNA sequence: TGCGCCAGCAGCTTGGAGGCTAGCGACTACGAGCAGTACTTC.

The V and J genes are TRBV7-8 and TRBJ1-5; 7 nucleotides match TRBD1. The CDR3 runs to 16 residues. V lost 5 bases and J lost 4; bases outside the gene matches: 11. Germline CDR1 reads SGHVS; CDR2 reads FQNEAQ. CDR3 sequence reads: CASSPTRGGANQPQHF. CDR3 bases: TGTGCCAGCAGCCCCACCAGGGGGGGCGCTAATCAGCCCCAGCATTTT.

The sample holds one count of this clone. The chain joins TRBV7-2 to TRBJ1-2, with TRBD1 matching over 7 bases. Germline V gene lookup returns CDR1 SGHTA and CDR2 FQGNSA. CDR3 length: 14 residues. Unmatched junction bases numbered 8, after V lost 5 bases and J lost 5 bases. The CDR3 region has the DNA TGTGCCAGCAGCCCAACAGGGGATGGGTATGGCTACACCTTC. This translates into CASSPTGDGYGYTF.

The gene calls are TRBV19 and TRBJ1-3; 7 positions match TRBD1. The V segment lost 3 bases and the J segment 4 bases; nucleotides outside the gene matches: 3. Germline CDR1 and CDR2: LNHDA and SQIVND (reference sequence). The CDR3 totals 14 residues. The CDR3 DNA sequence: TGTGCCAGTAGTATCCGGGACAGAGGAAACACCATATATTTT. This encodes CASSIRDRGNTIYF. Full variable domain (remainder filled in from reference TRBV19 and TRBJ1-3): DGGITQSPKYLFRKEGQNVTLSCEQNLNHDAMYWYRQDPGQGLRLIYYSQIVNDFQKGDIAEGYSVSREKKESFPLTVTSAQKNPTAFYLCASSIRDRGNTIYFGEGSWLTVV.

The V and J genes are TRBV19 and TRBJ1-1; D is unclear. Germline lookup yields CDR1 LNHDA and CDR2 SQIVND (reference sequence). Trimming removed 2 bases from V and 2 bases from J, with 9 bases in between. The CDR3 consists of 14 residues. The CDR3 region is CASSIPALNTEAFF. DNA of the CDR3: TGTGCCAGTAGTATACCGGCGCTTAACACTGAAGCTTTCTTT.

The rearrangement links TRBV5-4 to TRBJ2-1, with D unresolved. Germline values: CDR1 SGHNT, CDR2 YYREEE (reference sequence). The CDR3 has 15 residues. Trimming left V 0 bases short and J 6 bases short, with 13 bases between. The CDR3 reads CASSLALNGINEQFF. CDR3 DNA sequence: TGTGCCAGCAGCTTGGCCCTGAATGGGATCAATGAGCAGTTCTTC.

CDR3 sequence reads: CAIRSAQGPDTQYF. CDR3 DNA: TGTGCCATCAGGTCGGCACAGGGTCCAGATACGCAGTATTTT. The chain links TRBV10-3 to TRBJ2-3, with TRBD1 as a possible D gene (6 bases). Germline assignment: CDR1 ENHRY and CDR2 SYGVKD. V gave up 6 bases and J gave up 4 bases, with 14 bases separating them. The CDR3 length is 14 residues.

Here the CDR3 DNA reads TGTGCCAGCTCGCTCGCGAGGCGGGTGGGCTATGGCTACACCTTC. Translation: CASSLARRVGYGYTF. This chain uses TRBV6-5 with TRBJ1-2; no clear D. This CDR3 region has 15 residues. Germline values: CDR1 MNHEY, CDR2 SVGAGI. V dropped 8 bases and J dropped 4 bases, with 20 bases sitting between them.

This clone turned up a few times. The chain links TRBV28 to TRBJ1-5; TRBD1 is a possible D gene (5 bases). CDR1 is MDHEN and CDR2 is SYDVKM in the germline V gene. The V end was cut by 6 bases, the J end by 0 bases, with 12 bases between. The CDR3 length is 15 residues. The CDR3 DNA is TGTGCCAGCAGGCGGACGGGGGTTAGCAATCAGCCCCAGCATTTT. Its protein is CASRRTGVSNQPQHF. The variable domain in full, completed from reference TRBV28 and TRBJ1-5, reads DVKVTQSSRYLVKRTGEKVFLECVQDMDHENMFWYRQDPGLGLRLIYFSYDVKMKEKGDIPEGYSVSREKKERFSLILESASTNQTSMYLCASRRTGVSNQPQHFGDGTRLSIL.

This clone has only a few counts. The rearrangement uses TRBV18 and TRBJ1-5; D is unclear. This CDR3 has 16 residues. The germline gives CDR1 KGHSH, CDR2 LQKENI. V lost 3 bases to trimming and J lost 2 bases, with 14 bases between them. CDR3: CASSPTEGQGNQPQHF. DNA for the CDR3: TGTGCCAGCTCACCCACGGAAGGGCAAGGCAATCAGCCCCAGCATTTT.

This chain uses TRBV18 with TRBJ2-3; TRBD1 is a possible D gene (6 bases). The CDR3 length is 15 residues. Trimming took 6 bases from V and 2 from J, leaving 15 bases between them. CDR1 is KGHSH and CDR2 is LQKENI in the germline V gene. The CDR3, as DNA: TGTGCCAGCTCCAACAGGGAAGGGGACACAGATACGCAGTATTTT. This gives the protein CASSNREGDTDTQYF.

The V call is TRBV5-1, the J call TRBJ2-2, with no clear D. Germline values: CDR1 SGHRS, CDR2 YFSETQ. This CDR3 region has 15 residues. Trimming removed 0 bases at V and 1 base at J, with 7 bases between. This CDR3 reads CASSLGRLNTGELFF. The CDR3 DNA sequence: TGCGCCAGCAGCTTGGGACGGCTGAACACCGGGGAGCTGTTTTTT.

J is TRBJ1-4 and V is TRBV25-1; a weak D match, TRBD1 (6 bases). Per the germline V gene, CDR1 is MGHDK and CDR2 is SYGVNS. The V and J ends lost 5 bases and 7 bases respectively, with 23 bases between them. The CDR3 loop spans 17 amino acids. Written as DNA, the CDR3 is TGTGCCAGCAGTTTTGGGACATCTCCCGTTTTAGGTGAAAAACTGTTTTTT. Translating gives CASSFGTSPVLGEKLFF.